The 24 T cell receptor beta chains in this list originate from one sample, sequenced in a study of T-cell reconstitution after alpha-beta-depleted transplantation in children. A library of TCRbeta sequences, prepared with unique molecular identifiers, was generated. One entry per CDR3 protein results from TCRdb running MiXCR on the PCR reads. The sample consists of 420,000 or so distinct CDR3 sequences, approximately 11% of them appearing once. The source was PBMCs from the stem cell graft donor, collected from the stem cell graft. Receptors originate from a human donor who donated a stem cell graft to a child with acute myeloid leukemia.

The chain recombines TRBV12-3 or TRBV12-4 with TRBJ2-5, with 7 bases that match TRBD2. The V segment lost 6 bases and the J segment 5 bases; nucleotides outside the gene matches: 9. The CDR3 consists of 14 residues. CDR3 amino acids: CASSKSGLVETQYF. As DNA, the CDR3 is TGTGCCAGCAGCAAATCCGGACTAGTGGAGACCCAGTACTTC.

This clonotype was seen at least ten times. V usage is TRBV13 and J usage is TRBJ2-1; D unclear. V was clipped by 5 bases and J by 1 base, with 12 bases between them. In germline, CDR1 is PRHDT, CDR2 FYEKMQ (reference sequence). This CDR3 has 15 residues. CDR3 nucleotide sequence: TGTGCCAGCAGCGTCGGAATTGGATCCTACAATGAGCAGTTCTTC. Residues: CASSVGIGSYNEQFF. Filled out from reference TRBV13 and TRBJ2-1, the complete variable domain reads AAGVIQSPRHLIKEKRETATLKCYPIPRHDTVYWYQQGPGQDPQFLISFYEKMQSDKGSIPDRFSAQQFSDYHSELNMSSLELGDSALYFCASSVGIGSYNEQFFGPGTRLTVL.

As DNA, the CDR3 is TGCAGCGTTGAGAATCCAGTCTACGAGCAGTACTTC. Its translation is CSVENPVYEQYF. The chain combines TRBV29-1 with TRBJ2-7; D gene ambiguous. The CDR3 length is 12 residues. The V end lost 3 bases, the J end lost 3 bases, and 9 bases lay between the germline ends. The germline V gene encodes CDR1 SQVTM and CDR2 ANQGSEA.

The chain carries TRBV20-1 and TRBJ2-5; TRBD1 matches 9 bases. The germline gives CDR1 DFQATT, CDR2 SNEGSKA (reference sequence). The CDR3 contains 14 residues. The V gene end was trimmed by 5 bases and the J gene end by 9 bases; junction bases not matched to a gene: 13. The CDR3 reads CSAGGQGYQKPQYF. The DNA of the CDR3 is TGCAGTGCTGGGGGACAGGGTTACCAAAAGCCCCAGTACTTC.

This clonotype was detected many times. The J gene is TRBJ2-1, the V gene TRBV29-1; 14 bases agree with TRBD2. Trimming cost V 4 bases and J 12 bases; bases outside gene matches: 14. The CDR3 extends over 16 amino acids. From germline, CDR1 is SQVTM and CDR2 ANQGSEA. CDR3 bases: TGCAGCGTTGGGACAATTGGGACTAGCGGGGGCCAATGGCAGTTCTTC. It codes for CSVGTIGTSGGQWQFF.

This clonotype was seen ten or more times. This rearrangement joins TRBV29-1 to TRBJ2-1, with TRBD2 as a possible D gene (6 bases). The CDR3 runs to 13 residues. V dropped 1 base and J dropped 8 bases, with 12 bases sitting between them. Germline CDR1 and CDR2: SQVTM and ANQGSEA. Here the CDR3 DNA reads TGCAGCGTTGAAGCGGGAGAGATGTATGAGCAGTTCTTC. This gives the protein CSVEAGEMYEQFF.

This clonotype came up many times. J is TRBJ2-1 and V is TRBV14, with 9 bases that match TRBD2. Germline CDR1 SGHDN, CDR2 FVKESK. V lost 8 bases, J lost 8 bases, and 16 bases stayed unmatched. The CDR3 runs 16 residues. The CDR3 region is CASSPGLAHQRDEQFF. In nucleotides, the CDR3 is TGTGCCAGCTCCCCGGGACTAGCCCATCAGAGGGATGAGCAGTTCTTC.

A few counts support this clonotype. The genes are TRBV24-1 and TRBJ2-3, with 7 positions matching TRBD1. V dropped 4 bases and J dropped 1; count of bases not matched to a gene: 4. The CDR3 is 15 amino acids. Germline assignment: CDR1 KGHDR and CDR2 SFDVKD. CDR3 residues: CATSDAGQGTDTQYF. CDR3 bases: TGTGCCACCAGTGACGCCGGACAGGGCACAGATACGCAGTATTTT.

This clonotype was counted a few times. This rearrangement joins TRBV10-3 to TRBJ1-1, with D maybe TRBD1 (5 bases). Germline V gives CDR1 ENHRY, CDR2 SYGVKD. With 6 bases removed from V and 3 bases from J, the gap between germline ends came to 11 bases. The CDR3 is 13 residues long. CDR3 nucleotide sequence: TGTGCCATCAGCCTCGGGACCTACACTGAAGCTTTCTTT. This gives the protein CAISLGTYTEAFF.

This clonotype was seen more than once but under ten times. CDR3 protein: CASSGTGADDEQFF. CDR3 in DNA: TGTGCCAGCAGTGGGACAGGGGCGGATGATGAGCAGTTCTTC. The V gene is TRBV12-3 or TRBV12-4, the J gene TRBJ2-1; 10 bases are a match to TRBD1. The CDR3 is 14 residues long. Trimming at V came to 5 bases and at J to 8 bases, leaving 6 bases not matched to a gene.

A note on this clonotype: The junction differs from germline at one of its ends, possibly a read error. The genes are TRBV20-1 and TRBJ1-1, with TRBD1 as a possible D gene (5 bases). Germline V gene sequence: CDR1 DFQATT, CDR2 SNEGSKA (reference sequence). The length of the CDR3 is 11 residues. The chain's CDR3 is CSPTWGGEAFF. The CDR3 coding sequence is TGCAGTCCCACCTGGGGCGGGGAAGCTTTCTTC.

The rearrangement links TRBV5-1 to TRBJ2-1; 10 positions agree with TRBD1. The germline V gene has CDR1 SGHRS and CDR2 YFSETQ. The CDR3 runs 16 residues. The V gene end was trimmed by 4 bases and the J gene end by 5 bases; junction bases not matched to a gene: 9. The CDR3 region has the DNA TGCGCCAGCAGCCGCCGGGGGACAGGGGATAACAATGAGCAGTTCTTC. This encodes CASSRRGTGDNNEQFF.

This chain connects TRBV10-3 to TRBJ2-3, with no clear D. V lost 3 bases and J lost 3, with 10 bases in between. The CDR3 is made up of 14 amino acids. Germline CDR1 ENHRY, CDR2 SYGVKD. CDR3 sequence: CAISDGDGTDTQYF. CDR3 DNA sequence: TGTGCCATCAGTGACGGAGATGGTACAGATACGCAGTATTTT.

This clonotype came up a few times. The chain links TRBV11-2 to TRBJ1-2; TRBD1 matches at 10 bases. Germline lookup yields CDR1 SGHAT and CDR2 FQNNGV. CDR3 length: 16 residues. The V and J ends lost 4 bases and 6 bases, in that order; junction bases with no gene match: 11. The CDR3: CASSSTGTGVRNGYTF. CDR3 nucleotides: TGTGCCAGCAGCTCCACCGGGACAGGGGTACGAAATGGCTACACCTTC. The whole variable domain, filled in from reference TRBV11-2 and TRBJ1-2, reads EAGVAQSPRYKIIEKRQSVAFWCNPISGHATLYWYQQILGQGPKLLIQFQNNGVVDDSQLPKDRFSAERLKGVDSTLKIQPAKLEDSAVYLCASSSTGTGVRNGYTFGSGTRLTVV.

To note about this clonotype: A clone one base away is much larger, so this may be a read error. This CDR3 fails to terminate in the conserved phenylalanine or tryptophan, so it likely reflects a read error. The chain couples TRBV12-3 or TRBV12-4 to TRBJ1-1, with D hard to call. The V and J ends lost 2 bases and 0 bases respectively, with 7 bases between them. This CDR3 comprises 14 residues. The CDR3: CASSLQVLNTEAFI. For the CDR3, the DNA is TGTGCCAGCAGTTTACAGGTATTGAACACTGAAGCTTTCATT.

This clonotype has just a few counts. The chain uses TRBV29-1 and TRBJ2-7; tentative D call: TRBD1 (5 bases). Trimming removed 1 base from V and 4 bases from J, with 20 bases in between. The CDR3 consists of 16 residues. Germline CDR1 reads SQVTM; CDR2 reads ANQGSEA. This CDR3 reads CSVEGVTGDTSYEQYF. CDR3 coding DNA: TGCAGCGTTGAAGGGGTCACAGGAGATACCAGTTACGAGCAGTACTTC.

In regard to this clonotype: A junction end diverges from the germline sequence, so it may reflect a read error. The V call is TRBV27, the J call TRBJ1-3; weak D call: TRBD1 (5 bases). The CDR3 runs to 18 residues. Germline V gene lookup returns CDR1 MNHEY and CDR2 SMNVEV (reference sequence). The CDR3 is CTSRNTTHRSFSGNTIYF. In nucleotides, the CDR3 is TGTACCAGCAGAAACACCACCCACAGGTCCTTCTCTGGAAACACCATATATTTT.

This clonotype was picked up a small number of times. The genes are TRBV10-3 and TRBJ2-3; TRBD1 aligns across 8 bases. V lost 5 bases and J lost 6; bases outside the gene matches: 19. Per the germline V gene, CDR1 is ENHRY and CDR2 is SYGVKD. The CDR3 covers 18 residues. CDR3 coding DNA: TGTGCCATCAGTACCCAGCTAACAGGGGGGCGGTTGGTCGATACGCAGTATTTT. This encodes CAISTQLTGGRLVDTQYF.

The J gene is TRBJ2-1, the V gene TRBV12-3 or TRBV12-4; 15 positions match TRBD2. CDR3 length equals 16 residues. V was clipped by 6 bases and J by 7 bases; unmatched bases: 7. The CDR3: CASSPGLAGGLNEQFF. DNA of the CDR3: TGTGCCAGCAGCCCCGGACTAGCGGGGGGGCTGAATGAGCAGTTCTTC.

This clonotype was observed a handful of times. The rearrangement uses TRBV20-1 and TRBJ2-7, with TRBD1 as a possible D gene (5 bases). The germline CDR1 and CDR2 sequences are DFQATT and SNEGSKA (reference sequence). The V end was cut by 7 bases, the J end by 5 bases, with 15 bases between. CDR3 length equals 12 residues. CDR3 protein: CSVLGLGDEQYV. As DNA, the CDR3 is TGCAGTGTCCTTGGGTTAGGGGACGAGCAGTACGTC.

The table lists this clonotype with a few counts. This chain uses TRBV12-3 or TRBV12-4 with TRBJ1-6; tentative D call: TRBD1 (5 bases). Trimming left V 1 base short and J 7 bases short, with 11 bases between. This CDR3 comprises 15 residues. The chain's CDR3 is CASSLGGVGNSPLHF. CDR3 bases: TGTGCCAGCAGTTTAGGAGGGGTTGGCAATTCACCCCTCCACTTT.

This clonotype was counted many times. The gene calls are TRBV5-1 and TRBJ2-7, with TRBD1 as a possible D gene (6 bases). V dropped 0 bases and J dropped 0 bases, with 10 bases sitting between them. The CDR3 loop spans 15 amino acids. Germline V gene data show CDR1 as SGHRS and CDR2 as YFSETQ. This CDR3 is CASSLGLGASYEQYF. CDR3 DNA: TGCGCCAGCAGCTTGGGTCTGGGGGCCTCCTACGAGCAGTACTTC.

Written as DNA, the CDR3 is TGCAGTGCTAGAGTCACGGGCTTTAATGAAAAACTGTTTTTT. The encoded protein is CSARVTGFNEKLFF. This chain links TRBV20-1 with TRBJ1-4; D not certain. The CDR3 is made up of 14 amino acids. The germline V gene has CDR1 DFQATT and CDR2 SNEGSKA (reference sequence). Deletions cut 1 base from V and 4 bases from J, with 10 bases between.

This clonotype occurred many times. This sequence joins TRBV11-2 and TRBJ2-2; D is undetermined. The V end was cut by 2 bases, the J end by 0 bases, with 7 bases between. CDR1 and CDR2 from the germline V gene are SGHAT and FQNNGV. The CDR3 has 15 amino acids. Written as DNA, the CDR3 is TGTGCCAGCAGCTTACTAGAGACGAACACCGGGGAGCTGTTTTTT. Translated, it gives CASSLLETNTGELFF.